This T cell receptor (beta chain) was profiled in a study of T cell responses to AZD1222 COVID-19 vaccine. Findings and limits, study-wide: Donor demographics were predominantly white British with a female majority; clonal diversity may be underestimated. A reported finding is that nearly half of spike-specific TCRs target unmutated variant regions.

Assay: immunoSEQ multiplex PCR; the TCRdb copy retains only in-frame clones and omits some. Among approximately 120,000 clones listed, 88% were seen once. Remarks on this clone: What it binds is unknown.

The material sequenced was peripheral blood, taken on day 0 of AZD1222 vaccination. The TCR was taken from an adult in good health.

The CDR3 nucleotides are TGTGCCAGCAGCCCTGTACGGATGAACACTGAAGCTTTCTTT. It specifies CASSPVRMNTEAFF. V and J are TRBV5-5 and TRBJ1-1, with unresolved D. The V end was cut by 4 bases, the J end by 0 bases, with 10 bases between. CDR3 length: 14 amino acids. Germline V CDR1 and CDR2: SGHKS, YYEKEE (reference sequence).